This T cell receptor beta chain was captured in a study of OX40 agonist ivuxolimab in advanced cancers. Study-wide context: At doses from 0.01 to 10 mg/kg, patients were given intravenous ivuxolimab every 2 weeks.

J lost 1 base, V lost 6 bases, and 10 bases had no gene match. The length of the CDR3 is 16 residues. Germline CDR1 MDHEN, CDR2 SYDVKM. Regarding this clone: No antigen is known for it.

Study conclusions and caveats: CD8+ T cells were the subset that, on average, had more expanded clones than CD4+.

Libraries were prepared by immunoSEQ multiplex PCR; TCRdb keeps only in-frame clonotypes and omits some of them. The sample carries tens of thousands of clones, approximately 80% recorded once. Peripheral blood came from all dose cohorts at three timepoints. The material was CD4+ or CD8+ T cells sorted from blood, obtained in a trial of the OX40 agonist ivuxolimab. The J gene is TRBJ2-3, the V gene TRBV28; TRBD2 matches at 7 bases. The sequence was obtained from an adult with an advanced solid tumor such as melanoma, head and neck, liver or kidney cancer. CDR3 sequence reads: CASSSGTTARTDTQYF. The CDR3 DNA reads TGTGCCAGCAGCTCCGGGACTACGGCCCGCACAGATACGCAGTATTTT.